Below, 9 T cell receptor beta chains from the same sample are listed, as sequenced in a study of shared clonotypes between healthy human individuals. This table comes from immunoSEQ multiplex PCR, and its TCRdb copy is limited to in-frame clones, with some not included. The sample includes over a million clones, 95% to 97% seen only once; the top ten take roughly 1.2%. Material for sequencing was naive CD4+ T cells sorted from blood. Subset indicated: CD45RA+ positively selected. The source of these receptors is a man under 40 in good health.

This chain uses TRBV7-9 with TRBJ2-1; D assignment may be TRBD1 or TRBD2 (6 bases each). Trimming left V 1 base short and J 7 bases short, with 14 bases between. The germline V gene has CDR1 SEHNR and CDR2 FQNEAQ (reference sequence). This CDR3 has 15 amino acids. The CDR3 region has the DNA TGTGCCAGCAGCTTAGATTCTAGGGGGGTGAATGAGCAGTTCTTC. The encoded protein is CASSLDSRGVNEQFF.

V usage is TRBV5-5 and J usage is TRBJ2-3; D gene uncertain. Deletions cut 4 bases from V and 2 bases from J, with 11 bases between. The germline V gene has CDR1 SGHKS and CDR2 YYEKEE (reference sequence). The CDR3 has 14 residues. The CDR3 reads CASSPVRFTDTQYF. Here the CDR3 DNA reads TGTGCCAGCAGCCCGGTGCGGTTCACAGATACGCAGTATTTT. The variable domain in full, completed from reference TRBV5-5 and TRBJ2-3, reads DAGVTQSPTHLIKTRGQQVTLRCSPISGHKSVSWYQQVLGQGPQFIFQYYEKEERGRGNFPDRFSARQFPNYSSELNVNALLLGDSALYLCASSPVRFTDTQYFGPGTRLTVL.

J is TRBJ2-2 and V is TRBV19; TRBD2 matches at 14 bases. Germline V gives CDR1 LNHDA, CDR2 SQIVND (reference sequence). The CDR3 consists of 15 residues. After removal of 8 bases from V and 6 bases from J, the junction contained 5 bases not matched to a gene. CDR3 nucleotide sequence: TGTGCCAGTGTCGGGACTAGCGGGAGCGCCGGGGAGCTGTTTTTT. It yields the protein CASVGTSGSAGELFF.

This rearrangement joins TRBV7-9 to TRBJ2-3, with 7 nucleotides matching TRBD1. CDR3 length equals 19 residues. V gave up 4 bases and J gave up 3 bases; unmatched junction bases: 19. The germline V gene encodes CDR1 SEHNR and CDR2 FQNEAQ (reference sequence). CDR3 sequence (DNA): TGTGCCAGCAGCTCGCCCCCCAAGACAGGGACCTTTGGTACAGATACGCAGTATTTT. It is translated as CASSSPPKTGTFGTDTQYF.

The sample holds one count of this clone. This sequence joins TRBV5-1 and TRBJ1-4; no firm D call. V shed 4 bases and J shed 6 bases, with 19 bases lying between them. This CDR3 comprises 16 residues. Germline CDR1 and CDR2: SGHRS and YFSETQ. The chain's CDR3 is CASSIGRTEHDEKLFF. Written as DNA, the CDR3 is TGCGCCAGCAGCATTGGGAGAACAGAGCACGATGAAAAACTGTTTTTT. Filled out from reference TRBV5-1 and TRBJ1-4, the complete variable domain reads KAGVTQTPRYLIKTRGQQVTLSCSPISGHRSVSWYQQTPGQGLQFLFEYFSETQRNKGNFPGRFSGRQFSNSRSEMNVSTLELGDSALYLCASSIGRTEHDEKLFFGSGTQLSVL.

V usage is TRBV9 and J usage is TRBJ1-2, with D perhaps matching TRBD1 (6 bases). This CDR3 has 14 amino acids. Germline V CDR1 and CDR2: SGDLS, YYNGEE. V lost 0 bases, J lost 9 bases, and 15 bases lay in between. For the CDR3, the DNA is TGTGCCAGCAGCGTAGAATCCCAGGGGTGGAGCTACACCTTC. Residues: CASSVESQGWSYTF.

This chain links TRBV2 with TRBJ2-1; 13 nucleotides line up with TRBD2. CDR3 length: 16 amino acids. Germline V lookup: CDR1 SNHLY, CDR2 FYNNEI. V lost 4 bases, J lost 7 bases, and 7 bases stayed unmatched. Here the CDR3 DNA reads TGTGCCAGCAGTGGCCCGGGACTAGCGGGACGAAATGAGCAGTTCTTC. Translated: CASSGPGLAGRNEQFF.

The CDR3 loop reads CASRIDRALYNEQFF. The CDR3 DNA sequence: TGTGCCAGCAGAATAGACAGAGCTCTATACAATGAGCAGTTCTTC. The chain couples TRBV28 to TRBJ2-1; D possibly corresponds to TRBD1 (5 bases). V was pared by 6 bases and J by 4 bases, with 16 bases between. This CDR3 is built from 15 residues. Germline V gene lookup returns CDR1 MDHEN and CDR2 SYDVKM.

For this clone: Other nucleotide sequences from this sample produce the same CDR3. J is TRBJ2-5 and V is TRBV11-2, with a tentative D call TRBD2 (6 bases). With 5 bases removed from V and 5 bases from J, the gap between germline ends came to 12 bases. The CDR3 covers 13 residues. CDR1 is SGHAT and CDR2 is FQNNGV in the germline V gene. The CDR3 spells CASSLGGVETQYF. DNA for the CDR3: TGTGCCAGCAGCCTGGGGGGAGTGGAGACCCAGTACTTC.